The 32 T cell receptor beta chains given below trace back to one sample, sequenced in a study of T-cell reconstitution after alpha-beta-depleted transplantation in children. Unique molecular identifiers tagged the TCRbeta library. In TCRdb, the PCR reads were re-called with MiXCR into one record per CDR3 protein. The sample has 400,000 to 550,000 distinct CDR3 sequences, under 12% seen once. Material: PBMCs, obtained before TCRalphabeta/CD19-depleted stem cell transplant. The receptors stem from a child aged 2 to 10 with inherited bone marrow failure, due to receive a stem cell transplant.

This clonotype occurred a few times. V is TRBV30 and J is TRBJ1-5; D is perhaps TRBD1 (5 bases). Germline assignment: CDR1 GTSNPN and CDR2 SVGIG (reference sequence). V was clipped by 5 bases and J by 2 bases, with 10 bases between them. The CDR3 has 13 residues. CDR3 sequence reads: CAWSRGRNQPQHF. The CDR3 nucleotides read TGTGCCTGGTCGAGGGGCCGCAATCAGCCCCAGCATTTT.

Many counts were recorded for this clonotype. The V call is TRBV5-1, the J call TRBJ2-1, with TRBD2 matching over 8 bases. CDR1 is SGHRS, CDR2 YFSETQ, per germline. The length of the CDR3 is 15 residues. J was trimmed by 13 bases and V by 0 bases; bases with no gene match: 12. The CDR3 bases are TGCGCCAGCAGCTTGGCTTGGCGGGAGGCCAGAGATCAGTTCTTC. Amino acid sequence: CASSLAWREARDQFF. Full variable domain (missing parts from reference TRBV5-1 and TRBJ2-1): KAGVTQTPRYLIKTRGQQVTLSCSPISGHRSVSWYQQTPGQGLQFLFEYFSETQRNKGNFPGRFSGRQFSNSRSEMNVSTLELGDSALYLCASSLAWREARDQFFGPGTRLTVL.

Ten or more counts support this clonotype. This chain connects TRBV12-3 or TRBV12-4 to TRBJ2-5; no clear D. The CDR3 is 13 amino acids. Trimming cost V 6 bases and J 5 bases, with 13 bases left between them. The CDR3 spells CASSPTTFETQYF. As DNA, the CDR3 is TGTGCCAGCAGCCCTACGACATTTGAGACCCAGTACTTC.

Ten or more counts support this clonotype. The rearrangement uses TRBV28 and TRBJ2-7; a possible D gene is TRBD1 (5 bases). Per germline, CDR1 MDHEN and CDR2 SYDVKM. The CDR3 contains 12 residues. V gave up 3 bases and J gave up 5 bases, with 8 bases separating them. The CDR3 nucleotides read TGTGCCAGCAGTTTTAGGGGTGACGAGCAGTACTTC. Translation: CASSFRGDEQYF. The full variable domain, with the rest looked up from reference TRBV28 and TRBJ2-7, is DVKVTQSSRYLVKRTGEKVFLECVQDMDHENMFWYRQDPGLGLRLIYFSYDVKMKEKGDIPEGYSVSREKKERFSLILESASTNQTSMYLCASSFRGDEQYFGPGTRLTVT.

This clonotype was seen only a few times. V usage is TRBV2 and J usage is TRBJ2-2; no clear D gene. This CDR3 spans 17 amino acids. Trimming took 9 bases from V and 2 from J, leaving 22 bases between them. Germline values: CDR1 SNHLY, CDR2 FYNNEI. The CDR3 region has the DNA TGTGCCAGGAACGCAGACGGAGACCGCGCCAACACCGGGGAGCTGTTTTTT. This sequence encodes CARNADGDRANTGELFF.

The table lists this clonotype with a few counts. The DNA of the CDR3 is TGTGCCTGGAGTCCGGGACTAGCGGGATTATTGGATACGCAGTATTTT. Its protein product is CAWSPGLAGLLDTQYF. The chain has TRBV30 and TRBJ2-3, with TRBD2 matching over 13 bases. V trimming: 2 bases; J trimming: 6 bases; junction bases outside the gene matches: 8. Germline CDR1 is GTSNPN and CDR2 is SVGIG (reference sequence). The CDR3 sequence is 16 residues long. The full variable domain, in which reference TRBV30 and TRBJ2-3 provide the parts outside the CDR3, is SQTIHQWPATLVQPVGSPLSLECTVEGTSNPNLYWYRQAAGRGLQLLFYSVGIGQISSEVPQNLSASRPQDRQFILSSKKLLLSDSGFYLCAWSPGLAGLLDTQYFGPGTRLTVL.

This clonotype was recorded at least ten times. The genes are TRBV5-1 and TRBJ1-2; TRBD1 matches 8 bases. From germline, CDR1 is SGHRS and CDR2 YFSETQ. Trimming removed 8 bases from V and 5 bases from J; junction bases left unmatched: 11. The CDR3 has 14 amino acids. In nucleotides, the CDR3 is TGCGCCAGTAGCCCGGTCGGACAGGGTTATGGCTACACCTTC. Translation: CASSPVGQGYGYTF.

The rearrangement links TRBV5-4 to TRBJ2-4, with a weak D call TRBD2 (5 bases). The CDR3 totals 16 residues. CDR1 is SGHNT, CDR2 YYREEE, per germline (reference sequence). V lost 0 bases and J 6 bases, leaving 16 bases between the germline ends. For the CDR3, the DNA is TGTGCCAGCAGCTTGGCGGAGTCGGGGTTTGGAAACATTCAGTACTTC. Amino acid sequence: CASSLAESGFGNIQYF.

This clonotype was counted at least ten times. This chain links TRBV18 with TRBJ1-1, with D hard to call. V lost 2 bases, J lost 3 bases, and 7 bases lay in between. CDR3 length: 13 amino acids. Germline V gene sequence: CDR1 KGHSH, CDR2 LQKENI. The DNA of the CDR3 is TGTGCCAGCTCACCAGGCCTAGACACTGAAGCTTTCTTT. This sequence encodes CASSPGLDTEAFF. Based on the CDR3 plus reference TRBV18 and TRBJ1-1, the full variable domain is NAGVMQNPRHLVRRRGQEARLRCSPMKGHSHVYWYRQLPEEGLKFMVYLQKENIIDESGMPKERFSAEFPKEGPSILRIQQVVRGDSAAYFCASSPGLDTEAFFGQGTRLTVV.

The chain employs TRBV7-8 and TRBJ2-1; 11 bases agree with TRBD2. V was pared by 5 bases and J by 5 bases, with 8 bases of the junction left unmatched. The CDR3 totals 16 residues. The germline gives CDR1 SGHVS, CDR2 FQNEAQ. In DNA form, the CDR3 reads TGTGCCAGCAGCCCCCATGGGACTAGCGGACACAATGAGCAGTTCTTC. The encoded protein is CASSPHGTSGHNEQFF.

This clonotype was counted at least ten times. The V gene is TRBV20-1, the J gene TRBJ2-1; D is possibly TRBD2 (6 bases). CDR1 and CDR2 from the germline V gene are DFQATT and SNEGSKA (reference sequence). V lost 4 bases and J lost 0, with 28 bases in between. There are 20 residues in the CDR3. The CDR3 DNA sequence: TGCAGTGCTACATCTCTCCCGGGAGTAATTATGGGTGACTCCTACAATGAGCAGTTCTTC. This codes for CSATSLPGVIMGDSYNEQFF.

This clonotype was seen many times. The rearrangement joins TRBV18 to TRBJ1-5; 8 bases agree with TRBD1. The V and J ends lost 6 bases and 5 bases, in that order; junction bases with no gene match: 3. The germline CDR1 and CDR2 sequences are KGHSH and LQKENI. This CDR3 comprises 13 residues. Here the CDR3 DNA reads TGTGCCAGCTCCCCGGGACAGGATCAGCCCCAGCATTTT. It translates to CASSPGQDQPQHF.

This clonotype has ten or more counts. CDR3 sequence (DNA): TGCGCCAGCAGCAAGACAGGGATGAACACTGAAGCTTTCTTT. It translates to CASSKTGMNTEAFF. This chain connects TRBV5-1 to TRBJ1-1, with 7 bases aligning to TRBD1. This CDR3 spans 14 amino acids. J was trimmed by 0 bases and V by 4 bases; bases with no gene match: 3. CDR1 is SGHRS and CDR2 is YFSETQ in the germline V gene.

This clonotype has a handful of counts. The V gene is TRBV20-1, the J gene TRBJ1-4; a weak D match, TRBD1 (5 bases). V lost 8 bases to trimming and J lost 7 bases, with 17 bases between them. Germline V gene sequence: CDR1 DFQATT, CDR2 SNEGSKA (reference sequence). There are 13 residues in the CDR3. CDR3 loop: CSPLGQNSEKLFF. The CDR3 DNA reads as TGCAGTCCTTTGGGGCAGAATAGTGAAAAACTGTTTTTT.

This clonotype was found many times. The chain recombines TRBV29-1 with TRBJ2-4, with D possibly TRBD2 on 6 matching bases. Trimming cost V 5 bases and J 1 base, with 12 bases left between them. The CDR3 extends over 14 amino acids. Germline V gene sequence: CDR1 SQVTM, CDR2 ANQGSEA. CDR3 sequence: CSVSGGFAKNIQYF. For the CDR3, the DNA is TGCAGCGTTTCTGGGGGGTTTGCCAAAAACATTCAGTACTTC.

This clonotype was counted at least ten times. This chain joins TRBV20-1 and TRBJ2-7, with TRBD2 matching over 7 bases. Germline CDR1 reads DFQATT; CDR2 reads SNEGSKA (reference sequence). CDR3 length equals 13 residues. V gave up 6 bases and J gave up 5 bases; unmatched junction bases: 10. CDR3 amino acids: CSAPGPGRHEQYF. The CDR3 DNA follows: TGCAGTGCCCCGGGACCCGGGAGGCACGAGCAGTACTTC.

Points on this clonotype: A read error is possible here, since a much larger clone lies one base away. The chain links TRBV20-1 to TRBJ2-1; D remains ambiguous. CDR1 and CDR2 (germline): DFQATT, SNEGSKA (reference sequence). The CDR3 extends over 13 amino acids. The CDR3 loop is CSAVLGRFNDQFF. CDR3 bases: TGCAGTGCCGTCCTGGGCCGGTTCAATGACCAGTTCTTC.

This clonotype was seen many times. The chain links TRBV28 to TRBJ2-3; D ambiguous. The CDR3 is 14 amino acids. CDR1 is MDHEN, CDR2 SYDVKM, per germline. Trimming cost V 7 bases and J 4 bases, with 15 bases left between them. CDR3 sequence (DNA): TGTGCCAGCACACCGGGCCTTTTGGCAGATACGCAGTATTTT. Encoded protein: CASTPGLLADTQYF.

Many counts were recorded for this clonotype. The chain links TRBV6-2 or TRBV6-3 to TRBJ2-1, with 7 bases that match TRBD1. With 5 bases clipped from V and 4 bases from J, the junction kept 11 bases outside the gene matches. This CDR3 spans 16 amino acids. Germline CDR1 reads MNHEY; CDR2 reads SVGEGT. The CDR3 DNA reads as TGTGCCAGCAGTCAGGGCCCGGGACAGACTTACAATGAGCAGTTCTTC. As protein: CASSQGPGQTYNEQFF.

Concerning this clonotype: An end of the junction differs from the germline gene, which may be a read error. The chain recombines TRBV6-4 with TRBJ2-1; 9 nucleotides align to TRBD2. This CDR3 comprises 11 residues. Germline V lookup: CDR1 MRHNA, CDR2 SNTAGT. The CDR3 protein is CASSPGLAAVF. The CDR3 bases are TGTGCCAGCAGCCCGGGACTAGCAGCAGTCTTC.

This clonotype occurred a few times. This chain links TRBV5-1 with TRBJ2-1; TRBD2 agrees at 7 bases. V gave up 10 bases and J gave up 10 bases; unmatched junction bases: 20. Germline values: CDR1 SGHRS, CDR2 YFSETQ. The CDR3 has 15 residues. In DNA form, the CDR3 reads TGCGCCTGCTACTTAGGACTAGATCGGGCGGGAGAGCAGTTCTTC. Translated, it gives CACYLGLDRAGEQFF.

This clonotype was recorded at least ten times. The chain is built from TRBV7-8 and TRBJ2-3, with 11 nucleotides matching TRBD2. CDR1 and CDR2 (germline): SGHVS, FQNEAQ. The CDR3 has 17 residues. The V segment lost 0 bases and the J segment 2 bases; nucleotides outside the gene matches: 4. CDR3 bases: TGTGCCAGCAGCTTAGCGGGACTAGCGGAAAACACAGATACGCAGTATTTT. This gives the protein CASSLAGLAENTDTQYF. The full variable domain, rest sourced from reference TRBV7-8 and TRBJ2-3, is GAGVSQSPRYKVAKRGQDVALRCDPISGHVSLFWYQQALGQGPEFLTYFQNEAQLDKSGLPSDRFFAERPEGSVSTLKIQRTQQEDSAVYLCASSLAGLAENTDTQYFGPGTRLTVL.

This clonotype was detected many times. The chain uses TRBV9 and TRBJ2-1; 9 nucleotides align to TRBD1. The germline gives CDR1 SGDLS, CDR2 YYNGEE. The V and J ends lost 0 bases and 9 bases, in that order; junction bases with no gene match: 7. The CDR3 runs to 15 residues. CDR3 protein: CASSVDRDRVPEQFF. CDR3 DNA sequence: TGTGCCAGCAGCGTAGACCGGGACAGGGTTCCTGAGCAGTTCTTC.

This clonotype was detected many times. The chain recombines TRBV6-1 with TRBJ1-1; possible D gene TRBD1, 6 bases. Per the germline V gene, CDR1 is MNHNS and CDR2 is SASEGT. The V end lost 7 bases, the J end lost 9 bases, and 18 bases lay between the germline ends. CDR3 length equals 13 residues. The CDR3 region is CASTRGGLTQAFF. The DNA for the CDR3 is TGTGCCAGCACCCGGGGGGGGCTTACCCAAGCTTTCTTT.

This clonotype was recorded at least ten times. The chain uses TRBV15 and TRBJ2-6; weak D call: TRBD1 (5 bases). CDR3 length equals 16 residues. V was shortened by 5 bases and J by 4 bases, with 15 bases between the two germline ends. Germline V gene sequence: CDR1 LNHNV, CDR2 YYDKDF (reference sequence). The CDR3 DNA is TGTGCCACCAGCGTGCTTAGGGGATCCGGGGCCAACGTCCTGACTTTC. It encodes CATSVLRGSGANVLTF.

DNA of the CDR3: TGTGCCAGCAGTTACTCGGGGCCGGCGGGAGTGGAGACCCAGTACTTC. Its protein is CASSYSGPAGVETQYF. The chain employs TRBV6-5 and TRBJ2-5, with TRBD2 matching over 7 bases. This CDR3 region has 16 residues. Trimming removed 0 bases from V and 5 bases from J; junction bases left unmatched: 9. Germline lookup yields CDR1 MNHEY and CDR2 SVGAGI.

This clonotype occurred a few times. V gene TRBV3-1 combines with J gene TRBJ1-2, with D maybe TRBD1 (6 bases). Trimming removed 0 bases at V and 4 bases at J, with 15 bases between. The germline gives CDR1 LGHDT, CDR2 YNNKEL (reference sequence). CDR3 length: 16 residues. The chain's CDR3 is CASSQDDRGGGYGYTF. DNA for the CDR3: TGTGCCAGCAGCCAAGACGACAGAGGGGGGGGCTATGGCTACACCTTC. The full variable domain, completed using reference TRBV3-1 and TRBJ1-2, is DTAVSQTPKYLVTQMGNDKSIKCEQNLGHDTMYWYKQDSKKFLKIMFSYNNKELIINETVPNRFSPKSPDKAHLNLHINSLELGDSAVYFCASSQDDRGGGYGYTFGSGTRLTVV.

On this clonotype itself: A much more abundant neighbour one base away suggests this may be a read error. The chain uses TRBV10-3 and TRBJ1-1; D call uncertain. Germline values: CDR1 ENHRY, CDR2 SYGVKD. The CDR3 extends over 12 amino acids. CDR3 coding DNA: TGTGCCATCAGTGCCGGGAACGCTGAAGCTTTCTTT. As protein: CAISAGNAEAFF.

This sequence joins TRBV7-2 and TRBJ2-1; 7 bases fit TRBD2. J lost 1 base, V lost 2 bases, and 5 bases had no gene match. The CDR3 length is 16 residues. CDR1 SGHTA and CDR2 FQGNSA come from the germline V gene. The chain's CDR3 is CASSLTAGVSYNEQFF. In DNA, the CDR3 is TGTGCCAGCAGCTTAACGGCGGGAGTTTCCTACAATGAGCAGTTCTTC. The full variable domain, completed using reference TRBV7-2 and TRBJ2-1, is GAGVSQSPSNKVTEKGKDVELRCDPISGHTALYWYRQSLGQGLEFLIYFQGNSAPDKSGLPSDRFSAERTGGSVSTLTIQRTQQEDSAVYLCASSLTAGVSYNEQFFGPGTRLTVL.

This clonotype was counted at least ten times. This chain links TRBV7-9 with TRBJ2-1; 12 bases align to TRBD2. The trim removed 5 bases at V and 9 bases at J, leaving 8 bases unmatched. The CDR3 is 15 amino acids. Looked up from germline, CDR1 is SEHNR and CDR2 is FQNEAQ (reference sequence). CDR3 in amino acids: CASSPGLAGLVEQFF. The CDR3, as DNA: TGTGCCAGCAGCCCGGGACTAGCGGGTTTGGTTGAGCAGTTCTTC. Together with reference TRBV7-9 and TRBJ2-1, the CDR3 gives the full variable domain: DTGVSQNPRHKITKRGQNVTFRCDPISEHNRLYWYRQTLGQGPEFLTYFQNEAQLEKSRLLSDRFSAERPKGSFSTLEIQRTEQGDSAMYLCASSPGLAGLVEQFFGPGTRLTVL.

This clonotype appeared many times. This chain uses TRBV15 with TRBJ1-1; D is undetermined. The CDR3 covers 16 residues. The V end lost 0 bases, the J end lost 1 base, and 12 bases lay between the germline ends. Germline V gene lookup returns CDR1 LNHNV and CDR2 YYDKDF (reference sequence). CDR3 nucleotides: TGTGCCACCAGCAGAGATTGGGCAGGCCAGAACACTGAAGCTTTCTTT. Amino acid sequence: CATSRDWAGQNTEAFF.

This clonotype was seen repeatedly, ten times or more. The chain uses TRBV4-3 and TRBJ2-3; the match to TRBD2 covers 9 bases. V trimming: 3 bases; J trimming: 6 bases; junction bases outside the gene matches: 10. This CDR3 has 16 amino acids. The germline gives CDR1 LGHNA, CDR2 YSLEER. The CDR3 loop reads CASSHHSGRGVDTQYF. The CDR3 DNA is TGCGCCAGCAGCCACCATAGCGGGAGAGGGGTGGATACGCAGTATTTT.